These 30 T cell receptor beta chains share one sample of origin, sequenced in a study of T cell responses to AZD1222 COVID-19 vaccine. Data came from immunoSEQ multiplex PCR; TCRdb stores just in-frame clones and leaves some out. The table has 200,000 or so clones, about 87% seen once; the top ten hold around 2.5%. Sequences were derived from peripheral blood, sampled on day 0 of MenACWY control vaccination. The receptors come from an adult in good health.

This clone was seen just once. CDR3 DNA sequence: TGTGCCAGCAGTAATCCACAGGGGGCGCTCACTGAAGCTTTCTTT. Protein: CASSNPQGALTEAFF. The genes are TRBV6-5 and TRBJ1-1, with 9 bases lining up with TRBD1. The junction had 8 bases not matched to a gene; V was cut back by 5 bases and J by 4 bases. CDR3 length: 15 residues. Germline V gene sequence: CDR1 MNHEY, CDR2 SVGAGI.

V and J are TRBV11-3 and TRBJ2-2, with TRBD2 identical over 8 bases. Germline CDR1 SGHNT, CDR2 YENEEA. CDR3 length: 16 amino acids. The J segment lost 1 base and the V segment lost 2 bases, leaving 3 bases of the junction unmatched. CDR3 DNA: TGTGCCAGCAGCTTAACTAGCGGTTGGAACACCGGGGAGCTGTTTTTT. Its translation: CASSLTSGWNTGELFF.

The rearrangement uses TRBV5-4 and TRBJ1-4; D might be TRBD1 (6 bases). Germline V lookup: CDR1 SGHNT, CDR2 YYREEE (reference sequence). V was pared by 3 bases and J by 7 bases, with 13 bases between. The CDR3 contains 14 residues. Here the CDR3 DNA reads TGTGCCAGCAGCTACACCGGGACAAGTGAAAAACTGTTTTTT. As protein: CASSYTGTSEKLFF.

The V call is TRBV12-3 or TRBV12-4, the J call TRBJ2-5, with 10 bases lining up with TRBD2. Germline trimming cut 8 bases from V and 4 bases from J; bases unmatched to any gene: 4. The CDR3 has 13 amino acids. The CDR3 reads CASLWTSGETQYF. Here the CDR3 DNA reads TGTGCCAGCCTGTGGACTAGCGGAGAGACCCAGTACTTC.

In DNA form, the CDR3 reads TGTGCCAGCAGCTTAGTGCCGGGGGAGGCCTACGAGCAGTACTTC. It yields the protein CASSLVPGEAYEQYF. The genes are TRBV7-8 and TRBJ2-7; tentatively, D is TRBD2 (6 bases). The germline V gene encodes CDR1 SGHVS and CDR2 FQNEAQ. The CDR3 extends over 15 amino acids. The germline V and J ends were trimmed by 1 base and 2 bases, with 12 bases remaining between them.

This clone turned up a few times. The rearrangement joins TRBV28 to TRBJ2-6; TRBD1 matches at 9 bases. Unmatched junction bases numbered 8, after V lost 5 bases and J lost 3 bases. The CDR3 runs to 17 residues. Germline assignment: CDR1 MDHEN and CDR2 SYDVKM. The CDR3, as DNA: TGTGCCAGCAGTGGGACAGGGAGGCCCCTTGGGGCCAACGTCCTGACTTTC. Translated: CASSGTGRPLGANVLTF.

The rearrangement joins TRBV7-2 to TRBJ2-1; tentative D call: TRBD1 (6 bases). The CDR3 spans 16 residues. Per the germline V gene, CDR1 is SGHTA and CDR2 is FQGNSA. Trimming took off 5 bases at V and 6 bases at J, with 20 bases between the two ends. The CDR3 region is CASSADGTRGRNEQFF. Here the CDR3 DNA reads TGTGCCAGCAGCGCGGACGGGACAAGGGGCCGCAATGAGCAGTTCTTC.

The rearrangement joins TRBV2 to TRBJ2-7; D ambiguous. This CDR3 contains 13 residues. The germline V gene has CDR1 SNHLY and CDR2 FYNNEI. V dropped 4 bases and J dropped 2 bases, with 9 bases sitting between them. DNA of the CDR3: TGTGCCAGCAGTGCAGCAGGCACCTACGAGCAGTACTTC. Its translation is CASSAAGTYEQYF.

The gene calls are TRBV30 and TRBJ1-2, with a tentative D call TRBD1 (6 bases). V lost 1 base to trimming and J lost 7 bases, with 10 bases between them. Germline V gives CDR1 GTSNPN, CDR2 SVGIG (reference sequence). This CDR3 comprises 12 residues. CDR3 in DNA: TGTGCCTGGAGTGAGGACAGCCTTGGCTACACCTTC. Translating it yields CAWSEDSLGYTF.

In this sample, this clone turned up once. The chain couples TRBV2 to TRBJ1-5; D not certain. Trimming stripped 3 bases from V and 2 bases from J, with 11 bases between. The CDR3 runs to 15 residues. The germline gives CDR1 SNHLY, CDR2 FYNNEI. The CDR3 nucleotides are TGTGCCAGCAGTGAGGGGAACCTTGGCAATCAGCCCCAGCATTTT. Translated: CASSEGNLGNQPQHF. Full variable domain (missing parts from reference TRBV2 and TRBJ1-5): EPEVTQTPSHQVTQMGQEVILRCVPISNHLYFYWYRQILGQKVEFLVSFYNNEISEKSEIFDDQFSVERPDGSNFTLKIRSTKLEDSAMYFCASSEGNLGNQPQHFGDGTRLSIL.

This chain links TRBV28 with TRBJ1-1; the D gene is possibly TRBD1 (6 bases). The germline V gene encodes CDR1 MDHEN and CDR2 SYDVKM. The CDR3 contains 15 residues. The germline V and J ends were trimmed by 5 bases and 2 bases, with 15 bases remaining between them. CDR3 in DNA: TGTGCCAGCAGTCCGTTACAGGGCCCTAACACTGAAGCTTTCTTT. It translates to CASSPLQGPNTEAFF.

The chain has TRBV5-1 and TRBJ2-2, with a possible D match to TRBD2 (6 bases). The CDR3 is 16 amino acids. Germline lookup yields CDR1 SGHRS and CDR2 YFSETQ. V was trimmed by 0 bases and J by 0 bases, leaving 9 bases between them. The CDR3 DNA reads TGCGCCAGCAGCTTGGATTGGGGGGCGAACACCGGGGAGCTGTTTTTT. Its translation is CASSLDWGANTGELFF.

CDR3 DNA sequence: TGTGCCAGCGGAAAAATGGACTACTCCTACGAGCAGTACTTC. It specifies CASGKMDYSYEQYF. This chain links TRBV7-2 with TRBJ2-7, with a tentative D call TRBD2 (6 bases). The V end lost 8 bases, the J end lost 0 bases, and 14 bases lay between the germline ends. This CDR3 is built from 14 residues. Germline-derived CDR1 and CDR2 are SGHTA and FQGNSA.

V and J are TRBV18 and TRBJ2-7; D not certain. Germline values: CDR1 KGHSH, CDR2 LQKENI. This CDR3 spans 13 amino acids. V shed 2 bases and J shed 6 bases, with 11 bases lying between them. The CDR3 DNA sequence: TGTGCCAGCTCACCAGTTGGGGTTTCCGAGCAGTACTTC. It encodes CASSPVGVSEQYF.

This chain uses TRBV5-1 with TRBJ2-2; the D call may be TRBD1 or TRBD2 (5 bases each). From germline, CDR1 is SGHRS and CDR2 YFSETQ. The CDR3 runs to 15 residues. V was trimmed by 4 bases and J by 2 bases, leaving 12 bases between them. The CDR3 sequence is CASSPGAANTGELFF. In nucleotides, the CDR3 is TGCGCCAGCAGCCCCGGGGCGGCCAACACCGGGGAGCTGTTTTTT.

The V gene is TRBV2, the J gene TRBJ1-5; 8 positions agree with TRBD1. CDR3 size: 13 residues. Germline CDR1 and CDR2: SNHLY and FYNNEI. With V trimmed by 6 bases and J by 5 bases, 3 bases remained unmatched. Here the CDR3 reads CASRAGGDQPQHF. The CDR3 bases are TGTGCCAGCAGGGCAGGGGGCGATCAGCCCCAGCATTTT.

V is TRBV5-5 and J is TRBJ2-5; maybe TRBD2 (7 bases). This CDR3 is 16 amino acids long. The germline V gene has CDR1 SGHKS and CDR2 YYEKEE (reference sequence). Trimming left V 0 bases short and J 4 bases short, with 16 bases between. CDR3 coding DNA: TGTGCCAGCAGCTTGGAAGTGGGGGGGCACGGAGAGACCCAGTACTTC. Residues: CASSLEVGGHGETQYF. Drawing the rest from reference TRBV5-5 and TRBJ2-5, the complete variable domain is DAGVTQSPTHLIKTRGQQVTLRCSPISGHKSVSWYQQVLGQGPQFIFQYYEKEERGRGNFPDRFSARQFPNYSSELNVNALLLGDSALYLCASSLEVGGHGETQYFGPGTRLLVL.

In its sample, this clone was seen a few times. The chain carries TRBV4-1 and TRBJ2-7, with TRBD2 identical over 8 bases. V lost 3 bases and J lost 4; bases outside the gene matches: 11. The germline V gene has CDR1 MGHRA and CDR2 YSYEKL. The CDR3 has 16 residues. The CDR3 protein is CASSQSEGEREYEQYF. The CDR3 DNA follows: TGCGCCAGCAGCCAGTCGGAGGGGGAGCGGGAGTACGAGCAGTACTTC.

This clone was recorded once. The chain is built from TRBV19 and TRBJ1-2; D possibly corresponds to TRBD1 (5 bases). CDR1 is LNHDA, CDR2 SQIVND, per germline (reference sequence). The CDR3 totals 17 residues. V was shortened by 5 bases and J by 4 bases, with 23 bases between the two germline ends. CDR3 DNA: TGTGCCAGTAGTGCCCCGAGAGGAGGGGAGCATGGCTATGGCTACACCTTC. Amino acid sequence: CASSAPRGGEHGYGYTF.

The rearrangement uses TRBV3-1 (or the pseudogene TRBV3-2) and TRBJ1-4, with D unresolved. Per germline, CDR1 LGHDT and CDR2 YNNKEL (reference sequence). The CDR3 runs 17 residues. V lost 4 bases and J lost 7, with 22 bases in between. Written as DNA, the CDR3 is TGTGCCAGCAGCCGAGTTTGGCCCCGTGAAGATTTTGAAAAACTGTTTTTT. Protein sequence: CASSRVWPREDFEKLFF.

V and J are TRBV6-2 or TRBV6-3 and TRBJ2-5, with TRBD2 as a possible D gene (6 bases). Germline loops: CDR1 MNHEY, CDR2 SVGEGT. V was pared by 5 bases and J by 3 bases, with 16 bases between. The CDR3 runs to 15 residues. The CDR3, as DNA: TGTGCCAGCAGTACGCCGCGGGACTTCGAAGAGACCCAGTACTTC. Its protein is CASSTPRDFEETQYF.

This chain joins TRBV27 and TRBJ1-1; tentatively, D is TRBD1 (6 bases). This CDR3 has 12 residues. Germline V gene sequence: CDR1 MNHEY, CDR2 SMNVEV (reference sequence). The ends were cut back, 8 bases at V and 4 bases at J, with 11 bases in the middle. This chain's CDR3 is CASADRSTEAFF. DNA for the CDR3: TGTGCCAGCGCCGACAGGAGCACTGAAGCTTTCTTT.

The chain links TRBV7-9 to TRBJ1-2, with D hard to call. Germline V gene lookup returns CDR1 SEHNR and CDR2 FQNEAQ (reference sequence). Trimming removed 4 bases from V and 3 bases from J, with 18 bases in between. This CDR3 has 16 amino acids. The CDR3 sequence is CASSSPDDILYYGYTF. CDR3 nucleotide sequence: TGTGCCAGCAGCTCCCCCGACGATATCCTTTACTATGGCTACACCTTC.

This chain connects TRBV2 to TRBJ2-5; TRBD1 is a possible D gene (5 bases). This CDR3 is 15 amino acids long. In germline, CDR1 is SNHLY, CDR2 FYNNEI. V was pared by 9 bases and J by 4 bases, with 21 bases between. CDR3 DNA: TGTGCCAGTGGCCGGAATTCAGGGAATTTAGAGACCCAGTACTTC. It encodes CASGRNSGNLETQYF.

The V call is TRBV6-5, the J call TRBJ2-6, with TRBD1 as a possible D gene (5 bases). The V end lost 5 bases, the J end lost 1 base, and 9 bases lay between the germline ends. CDR3 size: 15 residues. Germline values: CDR1 MNHEY, CDR2 SVGAGI. Here the CDR3 reads CASSQGSSGANVLTF. The CDR3 nucleotides are TGTGCCAGCAGTCAGGGTAGTTCTGGGGCCAACGTCCTGACTTTC.

This chain connects TRBV19 to TRBJ2-6; D ambiguous. This CDR3 has 13 residues. Deletions cut 7 bases from V and 5 bases from J, with 9 bases between. Germline loops: CDR1 LNHDA, CDR2 SQIVND (reference sequence). CDR3 region: CASNSNRANVLTF. The CDR3 DNA sequence: TGTGCCAGTAATTCAAACAGGGCCAACGTCCTGACTTTC.

The chain is built from TRBV5-4 and TRBJ1-6, with D perhaps TRBD1 (6 bases). The germline gives CDR1 SGHNT, CDR2 YYREEE (reference sequence). There are 15 residues in the CDR3. The V end lost 1 base, the J end lost 5 bases, and 10 bases lay between the germline ends. DNA for the CDR3: TGTGCCAGCAGCTTGATAGGGGGAAATAATTCACCCCTCCACTTT. It is translated as CASSLIGGNNSPLHF.

J is TRBJ2-7 and V is TRBV28; maybe TRBD1 (7 bases). The CDR3 has 14 amino acids. Germline V gives CDR1 MDHEN, CDR2 SYDVKM. V lost 6 bases and J lost 3, with 15 bases in between. Here the CDR3 reads CASSQGGIIYEQYF. The CDR3 coding sequence is TGTGCCAGCAGCCAGGGGGGCATAATCTACGAGCAGTACTTC. The full variable domain, in which reference TRBV28 and TRBJ2-7 provide the parts outside the CDR3, is DVKVTQSSRYLVKRTGEKVFLECVQDMDHENMFWYRQDPGLGLRLIYFSYDVKMKEKGDIPEGYSVSREKKERFSLILESASTNQTSMYLCASSQGGIIYEQYFGPGTRLTVT.

The chain uses TRBV19 and TRBJ1-6; TRBD1 aligns across 9 bases. The junction had 3 bases not matched to a gene; V was cut back by 8 bases and J by 7 bases. CDR1 is LNHDA and CDR2 is SQIVND in the germline V gene (reference sequence). This CDR3 is built from 13 residues. CDR3 in DNA: TGTGCCAGTCAGACAGGGGGAAATTCACCCCTCCACTTT. Protein: CASQTGGNSPLHF.

The chain uses TRBV5-1 and TRBJ2-2; tentative D call: TRBD1 (6 bases). Germline lookup yields CDR1 SGHRS and CDR2 YFSETQ. V gave up 4 bases and J gave up 9 bases, with 10 bases separating them. This CDR3 spans 12 amino acids. CDR3 sequence reads: CASSGTGRELFF. The CDR3 bases are TGCGCCAGCAGCGGAACAGGGAGGGAGCTGTTTTTT.